What follows are 29 T cell receptor beta chains derived from one specimen sequenced in a study of cytomegalovirus exposure and HLA in healthy donors. With 60 Vbeta and 13 Jbeta primers, the PCR was carried out. Produced via immunoSEQ multiplex PCR; TCRdb's table is partial and in-frame only. The table includes roughly 190,000 clones, approximately 80% detected once. Input material: PBMCs. The receptors come from a man aged 40-50 years in good health and CMV-seropositive.

The rearrangement uses TRBV4-1 and TRBJ2-2; 8 bases are shared with TRBD1. The CDR3 sequence is 16 residues long. V lost 2 bases and J lost 7; bases outside the gene matches: 9. Germline CDR1 reads MGHRA; CDR2 reads YSYEKL. The CDR3 region is CASSQTQGARFGELFF. DNA of the CDR3: TGCGCCAGCAGCCAAACGCAGGGGGCGCGATTCGGGGAGCTGTTTTTT.

This clone has a single count. The chain uses TRBV28 and TRBJ2-2; 7 bases are shared with TRBD2. J was trimmed by 5 bases and V by 6 bases; bases with no gene match: 9. CDR1 and CDR2 from the germline V gene are MDHEN and SYDVKM. The CDR3 spans 15 residues. The CDR3 is CASRPGGGRTGELFF. The CDR3 DNA is TGTGCCAGCAGACCTGGGGGGGGGAGGACCGGGGAGCTGTTTTTT. The whole variable domain, filled in from reference TRBV28 and TRBJ2-2, reads DVKVTQSSRYLVKRTGEKVFLECVQDMDHENMFWYRQDPGLGLRLIYFSYDVKMKEKGDIPEGYSVSREKKERFSLILESASTNQTSMYLCASRPGGGRTGELFFGEGSRLTVL.

The genes are TRBV6-5 and TRBJ1-2; tentative D call: TRBD1 (6 bases). Per the germline V gene, CDR1 is MNHEY and CDR2 is SVGAGI. Trimming stripped 2 bases from V and 2 bases from J, with 15 bases between. CDR3 length equals 16 residues. The CDR3 coding sequence is TGTGCCAGCAGTTACACCCTGACAGGACACAACTATGGCTACACCTTC. It codes for CASSYTLTGHNYGYTF.

The chain joins TRBV19 to TRBJ2-5; D is perhaps TRBD1 (5 bases). V lost 5 bases to trimming and J lost 3 bases, with 10 bases between them. There are 13 residues in the CDR3. Germline values: CDR1 LNHDA, CDR2 SQIVND (reference sequence). CDR3 DNA: TGTGCCAGTAGTCCTGGACAAGAAGAGACCCAGTACTTC. The encoded protein is CASSPGQEETQYF.

The chain recombines TRBV7-9 with TRBJ2-2; possible D gene TRBD2, 5 bases. The CDR3 is made up of 17 amino acids. V lost 5 bases to trimming and J lost 4 bases, with 20 bases between them. Per germline, CDR1 SEHNR and CDR2 FQNEAQ (reference sequence). The CDR3 coding sequence is TGTGCCAGCAGCCAAGACGTCGGGCGGGCGGGCACCGGGGAGCTGTTTTTT. Translating it yields CASSQDVGRAGTGELFF.

The V gene is TRBV9, the J gene TRBJ2-2; 13 positions agree with TRBD2. V was pared by 0 bases and J by 5 bases, with 10 bases of the junction left unmatched. CDR1 SGDLS and CDR2 YYNGEE come from the germline V gene. The CDR3 sequence is 19 residues long. The CDR3 DNA reads TGTGCCAGCAGCGTAGGTTCCGGACTAGCGGGAGTGTCTACCGGGGAGCTGTTTTTT. Residues: CASSVGSGLAGVSTGELFF.

This chain connects TRBV29-1 to TRBJ1-1; 8 bases are shared with TRBD1. Unmatched junction bases numbered 4, after V lost 5 bases and J lost 5 bases. Germline V gene lookup returns CDR1 SQVTM and CDR2 ANQGSEA. CDR3 length: 12 residues. In DNA, the CDR3 is TGCAGCGTTTGGCAGGGGGCGACTGAAGCTTTCTTT. This translates into CSVWQGATEAFF.

The rearrangement links TRBV5-6 to TRBJ1-2, with no clear D. The CDR3 runs 15 residues. V was trimmed by 4 bases and J by 3 bases, leaving 16 bases between them. Germline V CDR1 and CDR2: SGHDT, YYEEEE. CDR3 DNA sequence: TGTGCCAGCAGCCCCTACGGGTCGAGCGACTATGGCTACACCTTC. It yields the protein CASSPYGSSDYGYTF.

The chain joins TRBV5-6 to TRBJ2-3; unclear D gene. CDR3 size: 12 residues. Looked up from germline, CDR1 is SGHDT and CDR2 is YYEEEE. Trimming stripped 4 bases from V and 5 bases from J, with 8 bases between. The CDR3 DNA reads as TGTGCCAGCAGCCGAGTAGTAGATACGCAGTATTTT. This gives the protein CASSRVVDTQYF.

The chain recombines TRBV29-1 with TRBJ2-7; 15 nucleotides match TRBD2. J lost 0 bases, V lost 1 base, and 7 bases had no gene match. Germline V gene sequence: CDR1 SQVTM, CDR2 ANQGSEA. CDR3 size: 18 residues. The CDR3 loop is CSVEARTSGGAFSYEQYF. As DNA, the CDR3 is TGCAGCGTTGAAGCTAGGACTAGCGGGGGGGCCTTCTCCTACGAGCAGTACTTC.

V and J are TRBV5-6 and TRBJ2-5; 13 bases align to TRBD2. V lost 1 base, J lost 5 bases, and 2 bases stayed unmatched. Germline loops: CDR1 SGHDT, CDR2 YYEEEE. This CDR3 region has 15 residues. The CDR3 loop reads CASSLTSGGAETQYF. As DNA, the CDR3 is TGTGCCAGCAGCTTGACTAGCGGGGGGGCGGAGACCCAGTACTTC.

The chain carries TRBV6-5 and TRBJ1-1; a weak D match, TRBD1 (6 bases). The CDR3 has 14 residues. Trimming shortened V by 5 bases and J by 1 base, and 11 bases separated the two germline ends. Germline loops: CDR1 MNHEY, CDR2 SVGAGI. The DNA of the CDR3 is TGTGCCAGCAGTCAGCGACAGGAGAACACTGAAGCTTTCTTT. Translating gives CASSQRQENTEAFF.

This chain connects TRBV5-1 to TRBJ2-7; D may be TRBD2 (6 bases). The CDR3 has 16 amino acids. Trimming removed 2 bases from V and 3 bases from J, with 18 bases in between. The germline CDR1 and CDR2 sequences are SGHRS and YFSETQ. The CDR3 loop reads CASSFPLPGENYEQYF. CDR3 nucleotides: TGCGCCAGCAGCTTCCCTCTCCCGGGAGAAAACTACGAGCAGTACTTC. The variable domain in full, with the rest retrieved from reference TRBV5-1 and TRBJ2-7, is KAGVTQTPRYLIKTRGQQVTLSCSPISGHRSVSWYQQTPGQGLQFLFEYFSETQRNKGNFPGRFSGRQFSNSRSEMNVSTLELGDSALYLCASSFPLPGENYEQYFGPGTRLTVT.

The CDR3 spells CASSPRGENTGELFF. CDR3 coding DNA: TGTGCCAGCAGCCCCCGGGGAGAGAACACCGGGGAGCTGTTTTTT. The chain joins TRBV9 to TRBJ2-2, with D possibly being TRBD2 (5 bases). Trimming stripped 4 bases from V and 1 base from J, with 11 bases between. CDR1 SGDLS and CDR2 YYNGEE come from the germline V gene. The CDR3 contains 15 residues.

The V and J genes are TRBV9 and TRBJ1-1; no reliable D call. In germline, CDR1 is SGDLS, CDR2 YYNGEE. V gave up 4 bases and J gave up 0 bases, with 13 bases separating them. The length of the CDR3 is 15 residues. The CDR3 region is CASSPGGSLNTEAFF. The DNA of the CDR3 is TGTGCCAGCAGCCCGGGCGGGTCCCTGAACACTGAAGCTTTCTTT.

The V and J genes are TRBV2 and TRBJ2-5; TRBD2 matches at 10 bases. There are 15 residues in the CDR3. V shed 4 bases, J shed 5 bases, and the junction held 7 bases outside the gene matches. Looked up from germline, CDR1 is SNHLY and CDR2 is FYNNEI. The CDR3 region has the DNA TGTGCCAGCAGTGCGGGCCTAGCGGGAGTGGAGACCCAGTACTTC. It is translated as CASSAGLAGVETQYF.

Regarding this clone: The junction departs from germline at one end; a sequencing error may be responsible. The chain links TRBV2 to TRBJ2-7; D remains unclear. Looked up from germline, CDR1 is SNHLY and CDR2 is FYNNEI. This CDR3 is built from 13 residues. CDR3 nucleotides: TGTGCCAGCATTGAAGTACTAACCTACGAGCAGTACTTC. Protein sequence: CASIEVLTYEQYF.

Note on this clone: The junction departs from germline at one end; a sequencing error may be responsible. The CDR3 loop is CAIGDRGLGNYGYPF. CDR3 nucleotides: TGTGCCATCGGAGACAGGGGCCTAGGGAACTATGGCTACCCCTTC. V usage is TRBV10-3 and J usage is TRBJ1-2, with 8 bases fitting TRBD1. The CDR3 loop spans 15 amino acids. Germline V gene data show CDR1 as ENHRY and CDR2 as SYGVKD.

The V gene is TRBV5-4, the J gene TRBJ2-1, with 9 bases fitting TRBD1. V lost 4 bases, J lost 4 bases, and 6 bases stayed unmatched. The CDR3 is made up of 15 amino acids. CDR1 and CDR2 from the germline V gene are SGHNT and YYREEE (reference sequence). CDR3 amino acids: CASSPDRGLYNEQFF. Here the CDR3 DNA reads TGTGCCAGCAGCCCCGACAGGGGGTTGTACAATGAGCAGTTCTTC.

The chain combines TRBV27 with TRBJ2-3; possible D gene TRBD2, 5 bases. The germline CDR1 and CDR2 sequences are MNHEY and SMNVEV (reference sequence). CDR3 length equals 16 residues. V lost 0 bases to trimming and J lost 0 bases, with 10 bases between them. The CDR3 region has the DNA TGTGCCAGCAGTTTATCTGGTAGACTAAGCACAGATACGCAGTATTTT. Translated, it gives CASSLSGRLSTDTQYF.

The chain joins TRBV6-6 to TRBJ2-1, with 8 bases aligning to TRBD2. There are 14 residues in the CDR3. Germline CDR1 reads MNHNY; CDR2 reads SVGAGI (reference sequence). V trimming: 10 bases; J trimming: 4 bases; junction bases outside the gene matches: 9. DNA for the CDR3: TGTGCCATCGCTACTAGCGGACGTTACAATGAGCAGTTCTTC. It yields the protein CAIATSGRYNEQFF.

V gene TRBV2 combines with J gene TRBJ2-5; TRBD1 aligns across 10 bases. The V gene's germline CDR1 is SNHLY and CDR2 FYNNEI. The CDR3 is 15 amino acids. Trimming at V came to 4 bases and at J to 4 bases, leaving 6 bases not matched to a gene. This chain's CDR3 is CASSAGTGVGETQYF. The DNA for the CDR3 is TGTGCCAGCAGTGCCGGGACAGGGGTTGGAGAGACCCAGTACTTC.

The gene calls are TRBV5-6 and TRBJ2-2; 8 positions agree with TRBD1. V shed 4 bases, J shed 1 base, and the junction held 6 bases outside the gene matches. The length of the CDR3 is 16 residues. From germline, CDR1 is SGHDT and CDR2 YYEEEE. The CDR3 region is CASSTAGTGNTGELFF. CDR3 DNA: TGTGCCAGCAGCACGGCCGGGACAGGGAACACCGGGGAGCTGTTTTTT.

The chain links TRBV4-1 to TRBJ1-6; 9 bases agree with TRBD1. The length of the CDR3 is 17 residues. The trim removed 1 base at V and 6 bases at J, leaving 7 bases unmatched. Germline V gene sequence: CDR1 MGHRA, CDR2 YSYEKL. DNA for the CDR3: TGCGCCAGCAGCCAAGTTCCACAGGGGGCGCGTAATTCACCCCTCCACTTT. This translates into CASSQVPQGARNSPLHF.

The chain is built from TRBV7-8 and TRBJ2-5; 13 bases agree with TRBD2. Germline V CDR1 and CDR2: SGHVS, FQNEAQ. CDR3 size: 17 residues. Unmatched junction bases numbered 12, after V lost 7 bases and J lost 4 bases. CDR3 residues: CASTSEAGLAGVETQYF. CDR3 in DNA: TGTGCCAGCACCAGCGAAGCTGGACTAGCGGGGGTAGAGACCCAGTACTTC.

This chain connects TRBV30 to TRBJ2-2; 7 bases agree with TRBD1. Germline V gives CDR1 GTSNPN, CDR2 SVGIG (reference sequence). This CDR3 is built from 13 residues. J was trimmed by 7 bases and V by 3 bases; bases with no gene match: 5. For the CDR3, the DNA is TGTGCCTGGAGCCCGACAGGGAACGGGGAGCTGTTTTTT. Encoded protein: CAWSPTGNGELFF.

This chain uses TRBV4-1 with TRBJ1-5, with TRBD1 matching 8 bases. CDR1 and CDR2 from the germline V gene are MGHRA and YSYEKL. The CDR3 runs to 13 residues. The V gene end was trimmed by 4 bases and the J gene end by 6 bases; junction bases not matched to a gene: 2. The CDR3 reads CASSRTGSQPQHF. DNA of the CDR3: TGCGCCAGCAGCCGGACAGGGAGTCAGCCCCAGCATTTT.

The chain links TRBV7-8 to TRBJ2-7; 12 bases fit TRBD2. The CDR3 sequence is 16 residues long. CDR1 and CDR2 (germline): SGHVS, FQNEAQ. The junction had 8 bases not matched to a gene; V was cut back by 2 bases and J by 6 bases. The CDR3 here is CASSLLRTSGDAEQYF. The CDR3 nucleotides are TGTGCCAGCAGCTTACTTCGGACTAGCGGGGATGCCGAGCAGTACTTC.

The gene calls are TRBV11-2 and TRBJ2-5; 8 bases match TRBD1. CDR1 is SGHAT and CDR2 is FQNNGV in the germline V gene. The CDR3 loop spans 17 amino acids. The junction had 13 bases not matched to a gene; V was cut back by 2 bases and J by 5 bases. Here the CDR3 DNA reads TGTGCCAGCAGCTTACAGGGGGCCCCACGTAGCTGGGAGACCCAGTACTTC. Translating gives CASSLQGAPRSWETQYF.